This T cell receptor (beta chain) is from a study of blood T cell repertoires in COVID-19. Germline V gene data show CDR1 as SGHRS and CDR2 as YFSETQ. CDR3 size: 16 residues. V lost 3 bases to trimming and J lost 1 base; unmatched junction nucleotides: 2. The repertoire was sequenced with immunoSEQ multiplex PCR; TCRdb's copy has only in-frame clones and lacks some. Altogether roughly 500,000 clones are present, about 88% being singletons, with the ten largest covering 0.8% to 0.9%. Sequencing was done on a sample of peripheral blood. The source of this sequence is a man aged 18 to 29 with COVID-19, enrolled during active disease. The V and J genes are TRBV5-1 and TRBJ2-2; 11 nucleotides agree with TRBD2. The chain's CDR3 is CASSSGLAGNTGELFF. The CDR3 DNA follows: TGCGCCAGCAGCTCTGGACTAGCGGGGAACACCGGGGAGCTGTTTTTT.